Listed below are T cell receptor beta chains from one sample, sequenced in a study of T cells in localized non-small cell lung cancer. Method: immunoSEQ multiplex PCR; TCRdb's copy keeps in-frame clones and lacks some. The data show roughly 61,000 clones, with 81% seen just once and around 4.8% held by the top ten. This sample comprised PBMCs, obtained before any cancer treatment. The source is a man aged 35-75 years with stage II lung adenocarcinoma. Each CDR3 is given with its conserved first and last residue. D genes are given only for firm matches. Some rows have no size entry. The others give once, few or many, or a class for an expanded clone.

CDR3nt	CDR3aa	v_gene	j_gene	abundance	d_gene
TGTGCCAGCAGCCCGGAGGGCAGGGGGCTGCGGGAGCAGTACTTC	CASSPEGRGLREQYF	TRBV14	TRBJ2-7	NA	TRBD1
TGCGCCAGCAGTCGACAGGGAGTCTCGCTCTTGGGAAACACCATATATTTT	CASSRQGVSLLGNTIYF	TRBV4-1	TRBJ1-3	NA	TRBD1
TGTGCCTGGAGTGTTGGAGCGGGAGGCGAGCAGTACTTC	CAWSVGAGGEQYF	TRBV30	TRBJ2-7	NA	TRBD2
TGTGCCAGTAGTTGGTCAATCACAGATACGCAGTATTTT	CASSWSITDTQYF	TRBV19	TRBJ2-3	NA	NA
TGTGCCAGCAGCTTAGACAGGAACTATGGCTACACCTTC	CASSLDRNYGYTF	TRBV5-6	TRBJ1-2	NA	NA
TGTGCCAGTAGTATGCGACAGGGATTGTACAATGAGCAGTTCTTC	CASSMRQGLYNEQFF	TRBV19	TRBJ2-1	NA	TRBD1
TGTGCCAGCTCACCACCGAGCGGGAGCGGCACCGGGGAGCTGTTTTTT	CASSPPSGSGTGELFF	TRBV18	TRBJ2-2	NA	TRBD2
TGTGCCAGCAGCCCTCGGGACAGGGAGATTTTTTTT	CASSPRDREIFF	TRBV9	TRBJ2-2	NA	TRBD1
TGCGCCAGCAGCTTGGCCTGGGAGAGGGGAGAGCTGTTTTTT	CASSLAWERGELFF	TRBV5-1	TRBJ2-2	NA	NA
TGTGCCAGCAGGGATCAACCGGGACAGGGGACTGAAAAACTGTTTTTT	CASRDQPGQGTEKLFF	TRBV7-9	TRBJ1-4	NA	TRBD1
TGTGCCAGCAGCTTCGCCTTCTCTGGGGCCAACGTCCTGACTTTC	CASSFAFSGANVLTF	TRBV7-3	TRBJ2-6	NA	NA
TGCGCCAGCAGCCAAGCCGAAGGGCGCGGCAATCAGCCCCAGCATTTT	CASSQAEGRGNQPQHF	TRBV4-3	TRBJ1-5	NA	NA
TGTGCCAGCAGCTTAGAAGTCGGGAGGGCTAACCACGAGCAGTACTTC	CASSLEVGRANHEQYF	TRBV11-3	TRBJ2-7	NA	TRBD2
TGTGCCAGTAGTGAAGACAGGGTCGACGAGCAGTACTTC	CASSEDRVDEQYF	TRBV19	TRBJ2-7	once	TRBD1
TGTGCCAGCAGTTACTCTGCCAGGGCGAGTCAGCCCCAGCATTTT	CASSYSARASQPQHF	TRBV6-5	TRBJ1-5	NA	NA
TGTGCCAGCAGCTTGGGCGGACTCTCTGGAAACACCATATATTTT	CASSLGGLSGNTIYF	TRBV7-8	TRBJ1-3	NA	NA
TGTGCCAGCAGCTTAGGACAGGGGATTCCTCAGCCCCAGCATTTT	CASSLGQGIPQPQHF	TRBV13	TRBJ1-5	NA	TRBD1
TGCGCCAGCAGCCAAGATACGCGGAGGGGCTGGCCGAACACTGAAGCTTTCTTT	CASSQDTRRGWPNTEAFF	TRBV4-1	TRBJ1-1	NA	NA
TGTGCCAGCAGTTACAGGGTAACTAATGAAAAACTGTTTTTT	CASSYRVTNEKLFF	TRBV6-5	TRBJ1-4	NA	NA
TGTGCCAGCAGGATCGGGACAGGTGATGGCTACACCTTC	CASRIGTGDGYTF	TRBV5-5	TRBJ1-2	NA	TRBD1
TGTGCCAGCAGCTTAGTTGCCCCAAGACGGGGGGACAGGGGGATTTACGAGCAGTACTTC	CASSLVAPRRGDRGIYEQYF	TRBV7-6	TRBJ2-7	once	TRBD1
TGCAGCGTTCGGCGAGGGACAGGGGGCAACGTCCTGACTTTC	CSVRRGTGGNVLTF	TRBV29-1	TRBJ2-6	NA	TRBD1
TGTGCCAGCAGCTTCTCGTTAAGCAGGGTCTCGGAAAAACTGTTTTTT	CASSFSLSRVSEKLFF	TRBV5-6	TRBJ1-4	NA	NA
TGTGCCTGGAGTGATAATAGCGGGAGGCGGGTAAAAAACATTCAGTACTTC	CAWSDNSGRRVKNIQYF	TRBV30	TRBJ2-4	NA	TRBD2
TGCGCCAGCACCCCTGAGGTCGCTAGCACAGATACGCAGTATTTT	CASTPEVASTDTQYF	TRBV5-1	TRBJ2-3	NA	NA
TGTGCCAGCAGCTTACAGGAGGTTAATGAAAAACTGTTTTTT	CASSLQEVNEKLFF	TRBV7-9	TRBJ1-4	NA	NA
TGTGCCAGCAGCTTAACGAGAAGGGGCCTGAACACTGAAGCTTTCTTT	CASSLTRRGLNTEAFF	TRBV7-3	TRBJ1-1	NA	NA
TGTGCCAGCAGCTTAAATAGCGGCTACAATGAGCAGTTCTTC	CASSLNSGYNEQFF	TRBV7-9	TRBJ2-1	NA	NA
TGTGCCAGCAGTGAAACGGTAGCGACTAATGAAAAACTGTTTTTT	CASSETVATNEKLFF	TRBV6-1	TRBJ1-4	NA	NA
TGTGCCAGCAGCTTTAAAGGGTTGAACACTGAAGCTTTCTTT	CASSFKGLNTEAFF	TRBV7-2	TRBJ1-1	NA	NA
TGTGCCAGCAGCTTAAACAGAGGGAACACTGAAGCTTTCTTT	CASSLNRGNTEAFF	TRBV7-2	TRBJ1-1	NA	NA
TGTGCCAGCAGCTCTCGGGGGGGGTACACAGATACGCAGTATTTT	CASSSRGGYTDTQYF	TRBV11-2	TRBJ2-3	NA	TRBD2
TGCGCCAGCAGCCAAGATGCCCCAGCTAGCGGGAGACTTTCCTACGAGCAGTACTTC	CASSQDAPASGRLSYEQYF	TRBV4-3	TRBJ2-7	NA	TRBD2
TGCAGCGTTACTAGGATGGGAACTGAAGCTTTCTTT	CSVTRMGTEAFF	TRBV29-1	TRBJ1-1	NA	NA
TGTGCCAGCAGTGGGGACGAGACCGTCTATGGCTACACCTTC	CASSGDETVYGYTF	TRBV2	TRBJ1-2	NA	NA
TGTGCCAGCAGCCAATTTTCAGGCTCTGAAGCTTTCTTT	CASSQFSGSEAFF	TRBV14	TRBJ1-1	NA	NA
TGTGCCAGCAGCGCTGGACAGGGGGACTATGGCTACACCTTC	CASSAGQGDYGYTF	TRBV9	TRBJ1-2	NA	TRBD1
TGTGCCAGCAGCTCGCAGGGGTCCCCCACAGATACGCAGTATTTT	CASSSQGSPTDTQYF	TRBV7-9	TRBJ2-3	NA	NA
TGTGCCAGCAGCCAAGATGGTAGCGGGAGGGCCTATGAGCAGTTCTTC	CASSQDGSGRAYEQFF	TRBV4-2	TRBJ2-1	NA	TRBD2
TGTGCCAGCAGCTTGCTACAGGGTGGCCGCTATGGCTACACCTTC	CASSLLQGGRYGYTF	TRBV5-6	TRBJ1-2	many	NA
TGTGCCAGCTCATACTTACAGGGGGTCACTGAAGCTTTCTTT	CASSYLQGVTEAFF	TRBV18	TRBJ1-1	NA	TRBD1
TGTGCCAGCTCACCTCCGGGAAGAGAAAAACTGTTTTTT	CASSPPGREKLFF	TRBV18	TRBJ1-4	NA	NA
TGTGCCAGCAGCCAGGACGGCTGGGAGCAGTTCTTC	CASSQDGWEQFF	TRBV14	TRBJ2-1	NA	NA
TGCGCCAGCAGCCAAGATAGGGTATCCTACGAGCAGTACTTC	CASSQDRVSYEQYF	TRBV4-1	TRBJ2-7	NA	NA
TGTGCCAGCAGGGACGGTCAAGAGACCCAGTACTTC	CASRDGQETQYF	TRBV7-9	TRBJ2-5	NA	NA
TGTGCCACCAGCATAGGAGGTGCTGGTACGGGGGAGCTGTTTTTT	CATSIGGAGTGELFF	TRBV15	TRBJ2-2	NA	NA
TGTGCCAGCAGTTACTCAGGGCAGGGGAGCAATCAGCCCCAGCATTTT	CASSYSGQGSNQPQHF	TRBV6-5	TRBJ1-5	NA	NA
TGTGCCAGCAGTCCCGGACAGCCAGATACGCAGTATTTT	CASSPGQPDTQYF	TRBV28	TRBJ2-3	NA	NA
TGTGCCAGCAGCACCGGGAGGATCAGCACAGATACGCAGTATTTT	CASSTGRISTDTQYF	TRBV5-8	TRBJ2-3	NA	TRBD2
TGCAGCGCTAAAGTCAAATCCAAAGAGCGGGAGTCTATTGCGGGTACGCAGTATTTT	CSAKVKSKERESIAGTQYF	TRBV29-1	TRBJ2-3	NA	TRBD2